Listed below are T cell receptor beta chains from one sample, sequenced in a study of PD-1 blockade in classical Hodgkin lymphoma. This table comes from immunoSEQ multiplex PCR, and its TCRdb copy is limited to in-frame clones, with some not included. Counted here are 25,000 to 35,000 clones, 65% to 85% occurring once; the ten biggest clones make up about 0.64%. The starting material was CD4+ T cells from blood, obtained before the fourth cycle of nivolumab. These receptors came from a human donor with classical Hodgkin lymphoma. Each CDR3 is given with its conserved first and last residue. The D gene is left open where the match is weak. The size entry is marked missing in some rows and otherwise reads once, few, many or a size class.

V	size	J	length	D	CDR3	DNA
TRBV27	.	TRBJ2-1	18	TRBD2	CASSLLPLASGGAGEQFF	TGTGCCAGCAGTTTATTACCCTTAGCTAGCGGGGGGGCCGGTGAGCAGTTCTTC
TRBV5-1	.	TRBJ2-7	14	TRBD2	CASSLQRGPYEQYF	TGCGCCAGCAGCTTACAGCGGGGCCCCTACGAGCAGTACTTC
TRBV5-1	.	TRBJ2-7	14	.	CASSHEGRSYEQYF	TGCGCCAGCAGCCATGAGGGACGGTCTTACGAGCAGTACTTC
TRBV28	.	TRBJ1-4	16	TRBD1	CASGEITGTGSEKLFF	TGTGCCAGCGGTGAGATAACCGGGACAGGGTCAGAAAAACTGTTTTTT
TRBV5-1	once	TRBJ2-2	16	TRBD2	CASSLFLAANTGELFF	TGCGCCAGCAGTTTGTTTCTAGCGGCGAACACCGGGGAGCTGTTTTTT
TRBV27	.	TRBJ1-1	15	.	CASSSTGTALTKAFF	TGTGCCAGCAGTTCCACCGGGACCGCTCTAACCAAAGCTTTCTTT
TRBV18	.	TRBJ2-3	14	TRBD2	CASSLAGGTDTQYF	TGTGCCAGCTCCCTAGCGGGAGGCACAGATACGCAGTATTTT
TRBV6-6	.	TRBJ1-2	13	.	CARDPCKNYGYTF	TGTGCCAGGGACCCGTGTAAGAACTATGGCTACACCTTC
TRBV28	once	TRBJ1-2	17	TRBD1	CASRGPDAGGRNYGYTF	TGTGCCAGCAGGGGCCCCGACGCAGGGGGACGAAACTATGGCTACACCTTC
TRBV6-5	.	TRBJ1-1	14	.	CASSYSWGLTEAFF	TGTGCCAGCAGTTACTCGTGGGGGTTGACTGAAGCTTTCTTT
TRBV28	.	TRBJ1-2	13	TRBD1	CASSLGQGRGYTF	TGTGCCAGCAGTTTGGGACAGGGTCGTGGCTACACCTTC
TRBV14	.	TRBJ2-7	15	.	CASSQDPASSYEQYF	TGTGCCAGCAGCCAAGATCCCGCTAGCTCCTACGAGCAGTACTTC
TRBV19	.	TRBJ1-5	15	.	CASTEGTLGNQPQHF	TGTGCCAGTACCGAGGGGACCTTAGGGAATCAGCCCCAGCATTTT
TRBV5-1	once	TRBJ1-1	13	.	CASSLMENTEAFF	TGCGCCAGCAGCTTGATGGAGAACACTGAAGCTTTCTTT
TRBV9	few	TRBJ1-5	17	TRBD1	CASSVSPDRAGNQPQHF	TGTGCCAGCAGCGTAAGCCCCGACAGGGCGGGAAATCAGCCCCAGCATTTT
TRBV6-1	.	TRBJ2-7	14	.	CASRTGPKSYEQYF	TGTGCCAGCAGGACCGGTCCCAAATCGTACGAGCAGTACTTC
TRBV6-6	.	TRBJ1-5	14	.	CASSYSIADQPQHF	TGTGCCAGCAGTTACTCGATAGCTGATCAGCCCCAGCATTTT
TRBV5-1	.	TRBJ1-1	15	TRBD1	CASSLVTGGYTEAFF	TGCGCCAGCAGCTTGGTCACAGGGGGGTACACTGAAGCTTTCTTT
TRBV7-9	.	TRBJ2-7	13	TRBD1	CASSSSGGYEQYF	TGTGCCAGCAGCTCTTCAGGGGGCTACGAGCAGTACTTC
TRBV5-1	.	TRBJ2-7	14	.	CASSLEKEYYEQYF	TGCGCCAGCAGCTTGGAGAAGGAATACTACGAGCAGTACTTC
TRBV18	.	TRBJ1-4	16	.	CASSPPEQGPNEKLFF	TGTGCCAGCTCACCCCCCGAACAGGGCCCTAATGAAAAACTGTTTTTT
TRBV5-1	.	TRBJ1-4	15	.	CASSLASQGNEKLFF	TGCGCCAGCAGCTTGGCGTCACAGGGTAATGAAAAACTGTTTTTT
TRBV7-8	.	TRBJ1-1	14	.	CASSYESRNTEAFF	TGTGCCAGCAGCTATGAATCTCGGAACACTGAAGCTTTCTTT
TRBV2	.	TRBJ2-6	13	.	CASSRGGANVLTF	TGTGCCAGCAGCAGGGGTGGGGCCAACGTCCTGACTTTC
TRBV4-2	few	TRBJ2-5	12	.	CASSLDRQTQYF	TGTGCCAGCAGCCTCGACAGGCAGACCCAGTACTTC
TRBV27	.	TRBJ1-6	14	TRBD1	CASSTRDRNSPLHF	TGTGCCAGCAGTACCCGGGACAGAAATTCACCCCTCCACTTT
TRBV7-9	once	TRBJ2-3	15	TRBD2	CASSRTSGGADTQYF	TGTGCCAGCAGCCGGACTAGCGGGGGGGCGGATACGCAGTATTTT
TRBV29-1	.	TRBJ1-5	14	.	CSVRGQSIEQPQHF	TGCAGCGTGCGGGGGCAGTCAATAGAGCAGCCCCAGCATTTT
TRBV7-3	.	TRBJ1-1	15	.	CASSLLGGQNTEAFF	TGTGCCAGCAGCTTACTAGGGGGGCAGAACACTGAAGCTTTCTTT
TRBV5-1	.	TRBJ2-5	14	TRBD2	CASSFSGGTKTQYF	TGCGCCAGCAGCTTCAGCGGGGGGACGAAGACCCAGTACTTC
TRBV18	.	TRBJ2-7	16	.	CASSPLSLIGSSEQYF	TGTGCCAGCTCACCGCTTTCGCTCATTGGGTCTAGCGAGCAGTACTTC
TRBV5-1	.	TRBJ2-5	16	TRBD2	CASSPGLAGTSETQYF	TGCGCCAGCAGCCCCGGACTAGCGGGGACTTCAGAGACCCAGTACTTC
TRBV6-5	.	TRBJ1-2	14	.	CASSRDTGLIGYTF	TGTGCCAGTTCACGGGACACAGGACTGATAGGCTACACCTTC
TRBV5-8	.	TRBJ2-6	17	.	CASSLDSGLEGANVLTF	TGTGCCAGCAGCTTGGATTCAGGGTTAGAGGGGGCCAACGTCCTGACTTTC
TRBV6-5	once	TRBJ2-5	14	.	CASSYSQVGETQYF	TGTGCCAGCAGTTACTCCCAGGTGGGAGAGACCCAGTACTTC
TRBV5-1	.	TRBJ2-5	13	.	CASSFGSQETQYF	TGCGCCAGCAGCTTTGGGTCCCAAGAGACCCAGTACTTC
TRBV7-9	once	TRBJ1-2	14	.	CASSLSGGLVGYTF	TGTGCCAGCAGCTTGAGCGGGGGGCTAGTGGGCTACACCTTC
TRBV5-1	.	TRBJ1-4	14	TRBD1	CASSQTGANEKLFF	TGCGCCAGCAGCCAGACAGGGGCTAATGAAAAACTGTTTTTT
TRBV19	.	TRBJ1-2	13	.	CASSTNPTTGYTF	TGTGCCAGTAGTACAAATCCGACAACTGGCTACACCTTC
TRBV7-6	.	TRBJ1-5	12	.	CASSLAGQPQHF	TGTGCCAGCAGCTTAGCAGGCCAGCCCCAGCATTTT
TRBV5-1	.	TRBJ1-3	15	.	CASSLEGPPGNTIYF	TGCGCCAGCAGCTTGGAGGGGCCCCCTGGAAACACCATATATTTT
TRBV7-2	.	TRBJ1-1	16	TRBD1	CASSSNRGGMNTEAFF	TGTGCCAGCAGCTCGAACAGGGGGGGGATGAACACTGAAGCTTTCTTT
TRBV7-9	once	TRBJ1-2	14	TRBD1	CASSWGQADYGYTF	TGTGCCAGCAGCTGGGGACAGGCCGACTATGGCTACACCTTC
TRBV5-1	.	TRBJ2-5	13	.	CASSLGRGETQYF	TGCGCCAGCAGCTTGGGCAGGGGAGAGACCCAGTACTTC
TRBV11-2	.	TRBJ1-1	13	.	CASTWRGATEAFF	TGTGCCAGCACCTGGAGGGGGGCTACTGAAGCTTTCTTT
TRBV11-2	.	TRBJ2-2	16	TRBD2	CASSPLRGGRTGELFF	TGTGCCAGCAGCCCCCTGCGGGGGGGCCGGACCGGGGAGCTGTTTTTT
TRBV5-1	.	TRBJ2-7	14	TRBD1	CASSFEGAVNEQYF	TGCGCCAGCAGCTTCGAGGGGGCGGTCAACGAGCAGTACTTC
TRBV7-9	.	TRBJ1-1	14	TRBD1	CASRNSGQVGNAFF	TGTGCCAGCCGTAATTCGGGACAGGTGGGGAATGCTTTCTTT
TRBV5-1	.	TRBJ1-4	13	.	CASSLQGSEKLFF	TGCGCCAGCAGCTTACAGGGCTCTGAAAAACTGTTTTTT
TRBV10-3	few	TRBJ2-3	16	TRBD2	CAISANPGGASDTQYF	TGTGCCATCAGTGCCAACCCCGGGGGGGCCTCAGATACGCAGTATTTT
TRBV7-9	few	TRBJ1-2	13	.	CASSRQANYGYTF	TGTGCCAGCAGCCGACAGGCTAACTATGGCTACACCTTC
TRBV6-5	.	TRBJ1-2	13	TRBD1	CASKQGRDYGYTF	TGTGCCAGTAAACAGGGGCGAGACTATGGCTACACCTTC
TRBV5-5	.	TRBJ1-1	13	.	CASSLLVNTEAFF	TGTGCCAGCAGCCTTTTGGTGAACACTGAAGCTTTCTTT
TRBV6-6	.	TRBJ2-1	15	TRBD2	CASSDVAGGGNEQFF	TGTGCCAGCTCCGACGTGGCGGGGGGAGGGAATGAGCAGTTCTTC